These 25 T cell receptor beta chains share one sample of origin, sequenced in a study of vaccination and CD4 T cells after COVID-19. These receptors' antigens are unknown. The treatment was: roughly 10-day PBMC culture with coronavirus spike peptide pools or control peptides (ViraFEST assay). According to the study, CD4+ T cells from the unexposed donor were gathered ahead of the COVID-19 pandemic (2011-2018). Sequenced with the Oncomine TCR Beta short-read assay was DNA taken from cultured CD4+ T cells. Using the QIAamp micro DNA kit, genomic DNA was extracted from the CD4+ T cells that had been cultured. TCRdb processed the PCR reads anew with MiXCR; each CDR3 protein has one entry. The repertoire holds around 10,000 distinct CDR3 sequences, with approximately 31% as singletons. Sequencing was performed on CD4+ T cells from blood, cultured in vitro. These receptor sequences come from a human donor in good health.

The chain joins TRBV7-9 to TRBJ2-7; 7 nucleotides match TRBD1. V lost 2 bases to trimming and J lost 3 bases; unmatched junction nucleotides: 10. This CDR3 is 16 amino acids long. Germline V gives CDR1 SEHNR, CDR2 FQNEAQ (reference sequence). The DNA for the CDR3 is TGTGCCAGCAGCTTAAGGCCGATCGGGACAGTCTACGAGCAGTACTTC. It yields the protein CASSLRPIGTVYEQYF.

This clonotype turned up a few times. The chain couples TRBV6-5 to TRBJ1-5; 12 bases are a match to TRBD1. V shed 0 bases, J shed 5 bases, and the junction held 8 bases outside the gene matches. The CDR3 runs 18 residues. Germline assignment: CDR1 MNHEY and CDR2 SVGAGI. The CDR3 nucleotides read TGTGCCAGCAGTTACTCGATCCCCGGGACAGGGGGCGATCAGCCCCAGCATTTT. Its translation: CASSYSIPGTGGDQPQHF.

This clonotype was detected a few times. The rearrangement links TRBV7-2 to TRBJ1-2, with D maybe TRBD1 (5 bases). V lost 6 bases, J lost 7 bases, and 18 bases lay in between. Per germline, CDR1 SGHTA and CDR2 FQGNSA. This CDR3 contains 14 residues. The CDR3 DNA reads TGTGCCAGCAGTCCTAGGGCAGGGTCGGCTGGCTACACCTTC. Protein product: CASSPRAGSAGYTF.

The V gene is TRBV6-1, the J gene TRBJ2-7; no clear D gene. There are 15 residues in the CDR3. Germline-derived CDR1 and CDR2 are MNHNS and SASEGT. With 6 bases removed from V and 6 bases from J, the gap between germline ends came to 21 bases. CDR3 loop: CASRDRIWAPVEQYF. The CDR3 coding sequence is TGTGCCAGCAGAGACCGGATCTGGGCCCCCGTCGAGCAGTACTTC.

Only a few counts were recorded for this clonotype. The CDR3 DNA reads as TGTGCCACCTCTAGCGGATTAGAGACCCAGTACTTC. Encoded protein: CATSSGLETQYF. The rearrangement uses TRBV15 and TRBJ2-5, with 7 bases aligning to TRBD2. The length of the CDR3 is 12 residues. V gave up 8 bases and J gave up 4 bases; unmatched junction bases: 4. Germline assignment: CDR1 LNHNV and CDR2 YYDKDF (reference sequence).

The J gene is TRBJ2-3, the V gene TRBV10-3, with D unresolved. CDR1 is ENHRY and CDR2 is SYGVKD in the germline V gene. This CDR3 spans 11 amino acids. Trimming stripped 6 bases from V and 3 bases from J, with 4 bases between. The CDR3 is CAIRATDTQYF. The CDR3 nucleotides read TGTGCCATCAGAGCAACAGATACGCAGTATTTT.

The gene calls are TRBV7-9 and TRBJ1-5; the match to TRBD1 covers 8 bases. The CDR3 totals 15 residues. V shed 3 bases and J 7 bases; nucleotides not matched to a gene: 8. Germline-derived CDR1 and CDR2 are SEHNR and FQNEAQ (reference sequence). The CDR3 bases are TGTGCCAGCAGCTTCGCAGGGGGCAGAGGGCAGCCCCAGCATTTT. This gives the protein CASSFAGGRGQPQHF.

This rearrangement joins TRBV19 to TRBJ2-7; a possible D gene is TRBD2 (6 bases). Germline CDR1 and CDR2: LNHDA and SQIVND (reference sequence). The CDR3 length is 16 residues. V shed 3 bases and J shed 3 bases, with 18 bases lying between them. The CDR3: CASSIPAGGINYEQYF. The CDR3 coding sequence is TGTGCCAGTAGTATCCCGGCCGGCGGGATTAACTACGAGCAGTACTTC.

The gene calls are TRBV4-2 and TRBJ1-6; D call uncertain. Trimming pared 3 bases from V and 11 bases from J, leaving 20 bases between. The length of the CDR3 is 16 residues. Germline loops: CDR1 LGHNA, CDR2 YNFKEQ. CDR3 residues: CASSHTRQGSPAPLHF. Written as DNA, the CDR3 is TGTGCCAGCAGCCACACACGACAAGGGAGCCCCGCACCCCTCCACTTT.

About this clonotype: A junction boundary mismatches the germline segment, possibly from a read error. The chain employs TRBV28 and TRBJ1-5, with D possibly matching TRBD1 (5 bases). The germline CDR1 and CDR2 sequences are MDHEN and SYDVKM. The CDR3 sequence is 13 residues long. This CDR3 is CVSKTWGNQPQHF. CDR3 in DNA: TGTGTCAGCAAGACTTGGGGGAATCAGCCCCAGCATTTT.

This chain uses TRBV6-2 or TRBV6-3 with TRBJ2-3; D is possibly TRBD1 or TRBD2 (5 bases each). V lost 5 bases and J 3 bases, leaving 18 bases between the germline ends. The CDR3 runs 16 residues. Germline V gene lookup returns CDR1 MNHEY and CDR2 SVGEGT. The CDR3 nucleotides are TGTGCCAGCAGTCCGACCGGGACCTCTTTGACAGATACGCAGTATTTT. Residues: CASSPTGTSLTDTQYF.

The chain employs TRBV6-9 and TRBJ2-2; D is possibly TRBD1 (6 bases). Germline V gene sequence: CDR1 MNHGY, CDR2 SVAAGI. V gave up 8 bases and J gave up 0 bases, with 16 bases separating them. The CDR3 runs to 16 residues. The chain's CDR3 is CASLSWGQTNTGELFF. As DNA, the CDR3 is TGTGCCAGCCTTTCCTGGGGACAAACGAACACCGGGGAGCTGTTTTTT.

This clonotype occurred a few times. This sequence joins TRBV24-1 and TRBJ2-5; 7 bases align to TRBD1. The germline gives CDR1 KGHDR, CDR2 SFDVKD. The CDR3 covers 16 residues. J gave up 2 bases and V 4 bases, and 9 bases lay outside the gene matches. CDR3 DNA: TGTGCCACCAGTGACCTCGGGACAGAAGATCAAGAGACCCAGTACTTC. It specifies CATSDLGTEDQETQYF.

The CDR3 coding sequence is TGTGCCAGTGTCGGACAGGGGACTCAGCCCCAGCATTTT. As protein: CASVGQGTQPQHF. V usage is TRBV19 and J usage is TRBJ1-5; 9 bases are shared with TRBD1. The CDR3 is 13 residues long. V trimming: 8 bases; J trimming: 6 bases; junction bases outside the gene matches: 5. CDR1 LNHDA and CDR2 SQIVND come from the germline V gene (reference sequence). Drawing the rest from reference TRBV19 and TRBJ1-5, the complete variable domain is DGGITQSPKYLFRKEGQNVTLSCEQNLNHDAMYWYRQDPGQGLRLIYYSQIVNDFQKGDIAEGYSVSREKKESFPLTVTSAQKNPTAFYLCASVGQGTQPQHFGDGTRLSIL.

The chain carries TRBV24-1 and TRBJ2-3; 10 bases line up with TRBD1. CDR3 size: 17 residues. Trimming cost V 3 bases and J 1 base; bases outside gene matches: 6. Germline lookup yields CDR1 KGHDR and CDR2 SFDVKD. Here the CDR3 reads CATSDGQGGPRTDTQYF. CDR3 nucleotide sequence: TGTGCCACCAGTGATGGACAGGGGGGTCCACGCACAGATACGCAGTATTTT.

This sequence joins TRBV28 and TRBJ1-6; a possible D gene is TRBD1 (6 bases). Deletions cut 5 bases from V and 0 bases from J, with 8 bases between. CDR3 length: 15 residues. Germline lookup yields CDR1 MDHEN and CDR2 SYDVKM. CDR3 in DNA: TGTGCCAGCAGTGGGGGCGTCTCCTATAATTCACCCCTCCACTTT. Residues: CASSGGVSYNSPLHF.

This clonotype has just one count. The rearrangement links TRBV5-1 to TRBJ2-3; a possible D gene is TRBD2 (6 bases). In germline, CDR1 is SGHRS, CDR2 YFSETQ. This CDR3 has 15 amino acids. Trimming left V 3 bases short and J 2 bases short, with 13 bases between. CDR3 in DNA: TGCGCCAGCAGCTGGGGGGAGTTGATCACAGATACGCAGTATTTT. The encoded protein is CASSWGELITDTQYF. Drawing the rest from reference TRBV5-1 and TRBJ2-3, the complete variable domain is KAGVTQTPRYLIKTRGQQVTLSCSPISGHRSVSWYQQTPGQGLQFLFEYFSETQRNKGNFPGRFSGRQFSNSRSEMNVSTLELGDSALYLCASSWGELITDTQYFGPGTRLTVL.

This clonotype was detected only a few times. V gene TRBV28 combines with J gene TRBJ1-1; D uncertain. Trimming took off 11 bases at V and 3 bases at J, with 10 bases between the two ends. CDR1 and CDR2 (germline): MDHEN, SYDVKM. The CDR3 has 11 residues. In DNA form, the CDR3 reads TGTGCCGTTAATAGGGACACTGAAGCTTTCTTT. Protein: CAVNRDTEAFF. Supplemented by reference TRBV28 and TRBJ1-1, the full variable domain reads DVKVTQSSRYLVKRTGEKVFLECVQDMDHENMFWYRQDPGLGLRLIYFSYDVKMKEKGDIPEGYSVSREKKERFSLILESASTNQTSMYLCAVNRDTEAFFGQGTRLTVV.

The chain joins TRBV28 to TRBJ1-5; TRBD1 is a possible D gene (6 bases). Germline assignment: CDR1 MDHEN and CDR2 SYDVKM. Trimming pared 4 bases from V and 7 bases from J, leaving 14 bases between. The CDR3 length is 14 residues. CDR3 nucleotides: TGTGCCAGCAGTTATGGACAGTGGGAGCAGCCCCAGCATTTT. Protein product: CASSYGQWEQPQHF.

This chain uses TRBV20-1 with TRBJ2-3; 14 bases line up with TRBD2. CDR1 and CDR2 (germline): DFQATT, SNEGSKA (reference sequence). The V segment lost 6 bases and the J segment 3 bases; nucleotides outside the gene matches: 2. This CDR3 region has 14 residues. CDR3 sequence: CSAWTSGRTDTQYF. In DNA, the CDR3 is TGCAGTGCGTGGACTAGCGGGAGGACAGATACGCAGTATTTT.

A few counts support this clonotype. This chain links TRBV19 with TRBJ1-5; D ambiguous. Between the trimmed V and J ends, which lost 2 bases and 0 bases, there was a span of 8 bases. This CDR3 contains 15 residues. CDR1 is LNHDA and CDR2 is SQIVND in the germline V gene (reference sequence). CDR3 sequence: CASSITANSNQPQHF. In DNA, the CDR3 is TGTGCCAGTAGTATAACAGCAAATAGCAATCAGCCCCAGCATTTT. Filled out from reference TRBV19 and TRBJ1-5, the complete variable domain reads DGGITQSPKYLFRKEGQNVTLSCEQNLNHDAMYWYRQDPGQGLRLIYYSQIVNDFQKGDIAEGYSVSREKKESFPLTVTSAQKNPTAFYLCASSITANSNQPQHFGDGTRLSIL.

This clonotype was counted between two and nine times. The CDR3 DNA sequence: TGTGCCAGCACTCGGACTAGCGGCACAGATACGCAGTATTTT. Translating it yields CASTRTSGTDTQYF. V usage is TRBV6-2 or TRBV6-3 and J usage is TRBJ2-3; 9 bases align to TRBD2. CDR3 length: 14 amino acids. Germline V gives CDR1 MNHEY, CDR2 SVGEGT. V lost 7 bases and J lost 1; bases outside the gene matches: 3.

The gene calls are TRBV19 and TRBJ2-3; 7 bases agree with TRBD2. J lost 0 bases, V lost 3 bases, and 6 bases had no gene match. Germline loops: CDR1 LNHDA, CDR2 SQIVND (reference sequence). This CDR3 contains 16 residues. The CDR3: CASSMAASGSTDTQYF. The CDR3 DNA is TGTGCCAGTAGTATGGCGGCTAGCGGAAGCACAGATACGCAGTATTTT.

This clonotype was seen a handful of times. This chain links TRBV20-1 with TRBJ2-7; 11 positions match TRBD2. This CDR3 has 17 residues. V lost 6 bases and J lost 3; bases outside the gene matches: 16. Germline CDR1 and CDR2: DFQATT and SNEGSKA (reference sequence). The CDR3 spells CSARPISGRAEVYEQYF. CDR3 DNA: TGCAGTGCAAGACCAATTAGCGGGAGGGCTGAGGTCTACGAGCAGTACTTC.

The rearrangement joins TRBV7-2 to TRBJ1-1; D remains ambiguous. The CDR3 sequence is 11 residues long. V gave up 6 bases and J gave up 8 bases, with 10 bases separating them. CDR1 is SGHTA and CDR2 is FQGNSA in the germline V gene. CDR3 in DNA: TGTGCCAGCAGTAGAGCTTCCGAAGCTTTCTTT. Protein sequence: CASSRASEAFF.